Below, 14 T cell receptor beta chains from the same sample are listed, as sequenced in a study of brain T cells in children with intractable seizures. TCRdb's copy holds only in-frame clones and misses some; the assay was immunoSEQ multiplex PCR. The sample lists tens of thousands of clones, 95% to 97% seen once, with 0.35% to 0.4% in the top ten. The sequencing used peripheral blood, collected at surgery. The receptors were sampled from a boy younger than two with focal cortical dysplasia and intractable seizures.

This clone was recorded only once. V and J are TRBV7-6 and TRBJ2-3; 7 nucleotides align to TRBD1. With V trimmed by 2 bases and J by 2 bases, 22 bases remained unmatched. The CDR3 is made up of 21 amino acids. Per the germline V gene, CDR1 is SGHVS and CDR2 is FNYEAQ. The CDR3 nucleotides read TGTGCCAGCAGCTTACAACAACTTACCTACCGGGACAGCGTTCTCACAGATACGCAGTATTTT. This gives the protein CASSLQQLTYRDSVLTDTQYF.

The chain recombines TRBV27 with TRBJ2-3; D may be TRBD2 (5 bases). The CDR3 covers 15 residues. V was pared by 3 bases and J by 0 bases, with 10 bases between. CDR1 MNHEY and CDR2 SMNVEV come from the germline V gene (reference sequence). Here the CDR3 DNA reads TGTGCCAGCAGTTTGCCCGGGGTGAGCACAGATACGCAGTATTTT. Amino acid sequence: CASSLPGVSTDTQYF.

J is TRBJ1-1 and V is TRBV10-3, with D perhaps matching TRBD1 (6 bases). Trimming took 8 bases from V and 2 from J, leaving 18 bases between them. CDR1 is ENHRY, CDR2 SYGVKD, per germline. This CDR3 is built from 15 residues. The CDR3 DNA reads TGTGCCATCTCAAAACGACAGGACTTTAACACTGAAGCTTTCTTT. Encoded protein: CAISKRQDFNTEAFF.

The chain joins TRBV18 to TRBJ1-1, with D possibly matching TRBD1 (5 bases). The CDR3 loop spans 15 amino acids. V was pared by 0 bases and J by 2 bases, with 10 bases between. CDR1 is KGHSH and CDR2 is LQKENI in the germline V gene. This CDR3 reads CASSPPGGGNTEAFF. DNA of the CDR3: TGTGCCAGCTCACCACCGGGGGGTGGCAACACTGAAGCTTTCTTT.

This chain joins TRBV7-9 and TRBJ1-2; possibly TRBD1 for D (6 bases). Germline values: CDR1 SEHNR, CDR2 FQNEAQ (reference sequence). The CDR3 has 16 residues. Trimming pared 5 bases from V and 3 bases from J, leaving 19 bases between. CDR3 sequence: CASSPFRVRGDYGYTF. The CDR3 DNA follows: TGTGCCAGCAGCCCATTTCGTGTCAGGGGAGACTATGGCTACACCTTC.

CDR3 in DNA: TGTGCCAGTAGTGTTAGCGGGAGAAGCTACGAGCAGTACTTC. Translating gives CASSVSGRSYEQYF. The chain is built from TRBV19 and TRBJ2-7; 9 bases fit TRBD2. The V gene's germline CDR1 is LNHDA and CDR2 SQIVND (reference sequence). This CDR3 comprises 14 residues. J lost 3 bases, V lost 5 bases, and 5 bases had no gene match.

The chain couples TRBV9 to TRBJ2-3; 10 nucleotides agree with TRBD2. Germline CDR1 and CDR2: SGDLS and YYNGEE. Germline trimming cut 4 bases from V and 0 bases from J; bases unmatched to any gene: 5. This CDR3 has 16 amino acids. CDR3 residues: CASSRTSGTSTDTQYF. DNA of the CDR3: TGTGCCAGCAGCCGTACTAGCGGGACTAGCACAGATACGCAGTATTTT.

The rearrangement links TRBV7-3 to TRBJ2-1, with 11 bases lining up with TRBD2. The germline V gene has CDR1 SGHTA and CDR2 FQGTGA. The CDR3 spans 16 residues. J was trimmed by 7 bases and V by 5 bases; bases with no gene match: 10. The CDR3 region is CASSIIAGGTVNEQFF. The CDR3 DNA is TGTGCCAGCAGCATAATAGCGGGAGGGACCGTGAATGAGCAGTTCTTC.

V is TRBV5-4 and J is TRBJ2-2; D unresolved. V was cut by 0 bases and J by 7 bases, with 7 bases left in between. Per germline, CDR1 SGHNT and CDR2 YYREEE (reference sequence). This CDR3 has 13 residues. CDR3 bases: TGTGCCAGCAGCTTGGACTTTTACGGGGAGCTGTTTTTT. Translation gives CASSLDFYGELFF.

V is TRBV9 and J is TRBJ2-5; 8 positions match TRBD2. The CDR3 totals 14 residues. From germline, CDR1 is SGDLS and CDR2 YYNGEE. Germline trimming cut 4 bases from V and 5 bases from J; bases unmatched to any gene: 7. CDR3 amino acids: CASSPTGGRETQYF. In nucleotides, the CDR3 is TGTGCCAGCAGCCCCACGGGGGGGCGGGAGACCCAGTACTTC.

The gene calls are TRBV4-1 and TRBJ1-2; no definite D call. CDR3 length: 12 residues. The V end lost 4 bases, the J end lost 4 bases, and 7 bases lay between the germline ends. Germline-derived CDR1 and CDR2 are MGHRA and YSYEKL. The CDR3 loop reads CASSPPTYGYTF. The DNA of the CDR3 is TGCGCCAGCAGCCCCCCCACCTATGGCTACACCTTC.

V is TRBV7-6 and J is TRBJ2-3; 9 bases agree with TRBD2. CDR3 length equals 16 residues. J lost 4 bases, V lost 5 bases, and 10 bases had no gene match. Germline V gene lookup returns CDR1 SGHVS and CDR2 FNYEAQ. CDR3 region: CASSPPAGGRADTQYF. In nucleotides, the CDR3 is TGTGCCAGCAGCCCCCCGGCGGGGGGGCGCGCAGATACGCAGTATTTT. Looking up the rest from reference TRBV7-6 and TRBJ2-3 gives the full variable domain: GAGVSQSPRYKVTKRGQDVALRCDPISGHVSLYWYRQALGQGPEFLTYFNYEAQQDKSGLPNDRFSAERPEGSISTLTIQRTEQRDSAMYRCASSPPAGGRADTQYFGPGTRLTVL.

The rearrangement joins TRBV12-3 or TRBV12-4 to TRBJ1-2; D is undetermined. Trimming removed 1 base from V and 8 bases from J, with 5 bases in between. There are 11 residues in the CDR3. The CDR3 region has the DNA TGTGCCAGCAGTTTAGAGAGGGGCTACACCTTC. Translated: CASSLERGYTF.

The rearrangement uses TRBV7-3 and TRBJ2-5; the D gene is possibly TRBD1 (6 bases). Germline CDR1 reads SGHTA; CDR2 reads FQGTGA. Trimming removed 1 base from V and 7 bases from J, with 13 bases in between. The CDR3 has 14 residues. The CDR3 nucleotides read TGTGCCAGCAGCTTAAGTCCAGGGGATCGGACCCAGTACTTC. It is translated as CASSLSPGDRTQYF. The full variable domain, rest sourced from reference TRBV7-3 and TRBJ2-5, is GAGVSQTPSNKVTEKGKYVELRCDPISGHTALYWYRQSLGQGPEFLIYFQGTGAADDSGLPNDRFFAVRPEGSVSTLKIQRTERGDSAVYLCASSLSPGDRTQYFGPGTRLLVL.